Sequencing of this T cell receptor (beta chain) was carried out in a study of CD8+ T cells in alopecia areata. Sequencing templates came from extracted RNA that was reverse transcribed into cDNA. Produced via immunoSEQ multiplex PCR; TCRdb's table is partial and in-frame only. This table has approximately 98,000 clones, 55% to 70% appearing once. Individuals with alopecia areata gave both lesional scalp punch biopsies and peripheral blood for collection. PBMCs were stained for CD3, CD4 and CD8, and CD4+ and CD8+ T cells were sorted. V lost 0 bases to trimming and J lost 4 bases; unmatched junction nucleotides: 10. The CDR3 runs 17 residues. The germline V gene has CDR1 SEHNR and CDR2 FQNEAQ (reference sequence). There are a few counts of this clone. Its cognate antigen is unknown. Study-wide results and caveats: Mice gave a clearer picture of TCR sharing than patients did, possibly for HLA-related reasons. Lesional scalp, notably in alopecia totalis/universalis, had clonality above that of normal scalp.

The TCR was taken from a human donor with alopecia areata. Sequenced input: NKG2D-low CD8+ T cells sorted from blood. The chain couples TRBV7-9 to TRBJ2-3, with 7 positions matching TRBD2. The CDR3 DNA sequence: TGTGCCAGCAGCTTAGCGTTCGGGAGGCATCGGGCAGATACGCAGTATTTT. Protein product: CASSLAFGRHRADTQYF. Full variable domain (rest looked up from reference TRBV7-9 and TRBJ2-3): DTGVSQNPRHKITKRGQNVTFRCDPISEHNRLYWYRQTLGQGPEFLTYFQNEAQLEKSRLLSDRFSAERPKGSFSTLEIQRTEQGDSAMYLCASSLAFGRHRADTQYFGPGTRLTVL.